These T cell receptor beta chains were read from a single sample in a study of blood T cell repertoires in COVID-19. TCRdb's copy holds only in-frame clones and misses some; the assay was immunoSEQ multiplex PCR. The table lists some 40,000 clones, just over 85% of them singletons. The sample comprised peripheral blood. Every receptor here comes from a man in his forties or fifties with active COVID-19. Each CDR3 is given with its conserved first and last residue. Fields, in order: J gene, D gene, CDR3 length, V gene, clone size, CDR3 protein, CDR3 DNA. The D gene is left open where the match is weak. The size entry is marked missing in some rows and otherwise reads once, few, many or a size class.

TRBJ1-1,TRBD1,15,TRBV9,few,CASSSTTGWGTEAFF,TGTGCCAGCAGCTCTACGACAGGGTGGGGTACTGAAGCTTTCTTT
TRBJ2-5,TRBD2,15,TRBV2,-,CASSLPGLAGETQYF,TGTGCCAGCAGTCTCCCGGGACTAGCGGGAGAGACCCAGTACTTC
TRBJ2-6,-,13,TRBV29-1,-,CSVAVSGANVLTF,TGCAGCGTTGCTGTCTCTGGGGCCAACGTCCTGACTTTC
TRBJ2-1,TRBD2,17,TRBV6-2/TRBV6-3,-,CASSYSLGLAGVNEQFF,TGTGCCAGCAGTTACTCGTTGGGACTAGCGGGGGTTAATGAGCAGTTCTTC
TRBJ2-7,-,15,TRBV4-2,-,CASSQDQPGLIEQYF,TGTGCCAGCAGCCAAGATCAGCCAGGTCTGATTGAGCAGTACTTC
TRBJ2-7,TRBD2,13,TRBV7-3,-,CASSLSGGGEQYF,TGTGCCAGCAGCTTGTCGGGAGGAGGCGAGCAGTACTTC
TRBJ2-4,-,14,TRBV10-2,-,CASSEQSAKNIQYF,TGCGCCAGCAGTGAACAGTCAGCCAAAAACATTCAGTACTTC
TRBJ2-7,-,15,TRBV10-3,-,CAISELRVSSYEQYF,TGTGCCATCAGTGAGTTGCGGGTGAGCTCCTACGAGCAGTACTTC
TRBJ1-1,-,13,TRBV27,-,CASSLNRYTEAFF,TGTGCCAGCAGTTTAAACCGGTACACTGAAGCTTTCTTT
TRBJ2-1,-,14,TRBV10-3,-,CAINGGAPYNEQFF,TGTGCCATCAATGGGGGGGCCCCCTACAATGAGCAGTTCTTC
TRBJ2-7,-,13,TRBV27,-,CASSTRQYYEQYF,TGTGCCAGCAGTACGAGACAATACTACGAGCAGTACTTC
TRBJ2-1,TRBD2,15,TRBV3-1/TRBV3-2,once,CASSFGLAAYNEQFF,TGTGCCAGCAGTTTCGGACTAGCGGCTTACAATGAGCAGTTCTTC
TRBJ2-2,-,16,TRBV4-1,-,CASSQEGGGTPGELFF,TGCGCCAGCAGCCAAGAAGGGGGCGGGACTCCCGGGGAGCTGTTTTTT
TRBJ2-1,-,14,TRBV7-3,-,CASSLSGAQTEQFF,TGTGCCAGCAGCTTATCGGGAGCCCAGACGGAGCAGTTCTTC
TRBJ2-1,TRBD2,15,TRBV2,-,CASLSGLAGVNEQFF,TGTGCCAGTTTAAGCGGACTAGCGGGAGTTAATGAGCAGTTCTTC
TRBJ1-4,-,11,TRBV19,-,CASIYAKKLFF,TGTGCCAGTATTTACGCGAAAAAACTGTTTTTT
TRBJ2-1,-,17,TRBV5-1,-,CASSVTTGGSSYNEQFF,TGCGCCAGCAGCGTTACTACCGGGGGAAGCTCCTACAATGAGCAGTTCTTC
TRBJ2-3,-,17,TRBV21-1,-,CASSTSAPDRGRDTQYF,TGTGCCAGCAGCACCTCGGCCCCCGACAGGGGGCGAGATACGCAGTATTTT
TRBJ1-1,-,15,TRBV12-5,-,CASGLSVGRNTEAFF,TGTGCTAGTGGTTTGTCCGTAGGGAGGAACACTGAAGCTTTCTTT
TRBJ2-7,TRBD2,15,TRBV18,-,CASSQTMREGSEQYF,TGTGCCAGCTCGCAGACCATGCGGGAGGGTTCCGAGCAGTACTTC
TRBJ1-5,TRBD1,15,TRBV6-5,-,CASRKTGNRNQPQHF,TGTGCCAGCAGGAAGACAGGGAATCGTAATCAGCCCCAGCATTTT
TRBJ1-2,TRBD1,16,TRBV7-2,-,CASSPETARGNYGYTF,TGTGCCAGCAGCCCGGAAACCGCCAGGGGGAACTATGGCTACACCTTC
TRBJ2-3,TRBD2,13,TRBV5-8,once,CASSFLGGDTQYF,TGTGCCAGCAGTTTTCTCGGGGGGGATACGCAGTATTTT
TRBJ1-4,-,15,TRBV6-5,-,CASSLQGGSNEKLFF,TGTGCCAGCAGCCTGCAAGGGGGTTCTAATGAAAAACTGTTTTTT
TRBJ1-3,-,11,TRBV20-1,few,CSATDGNTIYF,TGCAGTGCGACTGACGGAAACACCATATATTTT
TRBJ2-7,-,13,TRBV30,-,CAWSFGPPYEQYF,TGTGCCTGGAGTTTTGGGCCCCCCTACGAGCAGTACTTC
TRBJ2-7,TRBD1,15,TRBV11-2,-,CASRAPGQGTYEQYF,TGTGCCAGCAGGGCACCGGGACAGGGTACCTACGAGCAGTACTTC
TRBJ2-1,TRBD2,15,TRBV5-8,medium-sized,CASRSLAAIYNEQFF,TGTGCCAGCAGATCACTAGCGGCGATATACAATGAGCAGTTCTTC
TRBJ1-2,-,14,TRBV6-5,-,CASRILDSSGGYTF,TGTGCCAGCAGGATTCTAGACAGCTCTGGTGGCTACACCTTC
TRBJ1-1,TRBD1,19,TRBV4-1,-,CASSPQDATGVNMTPEAFF,TGCGCCAGCAGCCCTCAAGACGCGACAGGGGTGAACATGACCCCTGAAGCTTTCTTT
TRBJ1-5,TRBD1,14,TRBV28,-,CASRKTGGGQPQHF,TGTGCCAGCAGGAAGACAGGGGGCGGTCAGCCCCAGCATTTT
TRBJ2-1,TRBD1,12,TRBV6-5,-,CASSPGTGNQFF,TGTGCCAGCAGCCCCGGGACAGGGAACCAGTTCTTC
TRBJ2-1,TRBD2,15,TRBV6-5,once,CASSSGGSGNNEQFF,TGTGCCAGCAGTTCCGGGGGGAGCGGAAACAATGAGCAGTTCTTC
TRBJ2-1,TRBD2,16,TRBV7-9,-,CASSLTGGVPYNEQFF,TGTGCCAGCAGCTTAACGGGAGGGGTGCCCTACAATGAGCAGTTCTTC
TRBJ2-5,-,18,TRBV4-2,-,CASSQDLLGGGLQETQYF,TGTGCCAGCAGCCAAGATCTCCTCGGAGGAGGGCTACAAGAGACCCAGTACTTC
TRBJ2-7,TRBD1,14,TRBV24-1,-,CATSDPGTGREQYF,TGTGCCACCAGTGATCCGGGGACAGGGCGAGAGCAGTACTTC
TRBJ1-2,-,12,TRBV30,-,CAWSAGEYGYTF,TGTGCCTGGAGCGCAGGGGAGTATGGCTACACCTTC
TRBJ2-6,TRBD1,15,TRBV30,-,CAWSTGGSGANVLTF,TGTGCCTGGAGTACAGGGGGCTCTGGGGCCAACGTCCTGACTTTC
TRBJ2-7,-,14,TRBV5-1,once,CASSFSGASYEQYF,TGCGCCAGCAGCTTTTCAGGGGCCTCCTACGAGCAGTACTTC
TRBJ2-7,-,14,TRBV7-5,-,CVRSLDGTPYEQYF,TGTGTCAGAAGCTTAGACGGGACTCCCTACGAGCAGTACTTC
TRBJ1-1,-,15,TRBV7-9,-,CASSLVGLMNTEAFF,TGTGCCAGCAGCTTAGTAGGACTTATGAACACTGAAGCTTTCTTT